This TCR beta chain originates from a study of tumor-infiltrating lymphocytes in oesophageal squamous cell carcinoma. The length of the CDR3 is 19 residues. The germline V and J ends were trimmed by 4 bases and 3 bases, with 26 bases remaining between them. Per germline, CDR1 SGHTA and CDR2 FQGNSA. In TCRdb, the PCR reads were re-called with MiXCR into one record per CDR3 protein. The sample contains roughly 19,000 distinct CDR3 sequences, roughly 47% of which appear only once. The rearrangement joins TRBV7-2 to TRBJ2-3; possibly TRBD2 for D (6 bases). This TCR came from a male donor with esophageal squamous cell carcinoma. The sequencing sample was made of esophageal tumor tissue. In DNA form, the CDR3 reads TGTGCCAGCAGCTCCAAGACTCCCCTAGTTGGGGGGAGTACAGATACGCAGTATTTT. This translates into CASSSKTPLVGGSTDTQYF.